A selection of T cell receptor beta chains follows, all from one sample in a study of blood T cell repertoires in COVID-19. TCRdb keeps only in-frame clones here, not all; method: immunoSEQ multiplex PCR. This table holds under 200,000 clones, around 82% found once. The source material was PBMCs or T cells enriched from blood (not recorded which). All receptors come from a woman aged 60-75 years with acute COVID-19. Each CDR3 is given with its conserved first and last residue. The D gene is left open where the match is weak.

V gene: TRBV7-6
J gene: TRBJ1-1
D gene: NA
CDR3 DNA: TGTGCCAGCAGCCCGACAGGCGGGAACACTGAAGCTTTCTTT
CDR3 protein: CASSPTGGNTEAFF

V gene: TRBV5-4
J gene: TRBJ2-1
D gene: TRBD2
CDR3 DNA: TGTGCCAGCAACCCCCGTGGCGGGAGTACCTACAATGAGCAGTTCTTC
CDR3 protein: CASNPRGGSTYNEQFF

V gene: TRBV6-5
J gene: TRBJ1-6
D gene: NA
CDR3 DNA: TGTGCCAGCATATTAAACAGGGAGGGTAATTCACCCCTCCACTTT
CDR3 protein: CASILNREGNSPLHF

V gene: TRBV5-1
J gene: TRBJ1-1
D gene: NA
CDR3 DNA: TGCGCCAGCTCAGACAACGTAAACACTGAAGCTTTCTTT
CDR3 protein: CASSDNVNTEAFF

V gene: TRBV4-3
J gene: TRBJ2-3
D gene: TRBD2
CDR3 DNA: TGCGCCAGCAGCCGTCTGGGCGGGGGGGCAGATACGCAGTATTTT
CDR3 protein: CASSRLGGGADTQYF

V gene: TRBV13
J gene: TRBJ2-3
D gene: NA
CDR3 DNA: TGTGCCAGCAGCTTAAGGCGGATGGGAGCTGAGGCTAGGAATACGCAGTATTTT
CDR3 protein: CASSLRRMGAEARNTQYF

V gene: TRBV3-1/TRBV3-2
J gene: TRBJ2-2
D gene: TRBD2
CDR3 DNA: TGTGCCAGCAGCTGGACTAGCGGGGCCGGGGAGCTGTTTTTT
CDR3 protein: CASSWTSGAGELFF

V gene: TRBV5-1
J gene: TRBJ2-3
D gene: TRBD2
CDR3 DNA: TGCGCCAGCACCTACTCCCCGGGGGGACTGGGAGATACGCAGTATTTT
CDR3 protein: CASTYSPGGLGDTQYF

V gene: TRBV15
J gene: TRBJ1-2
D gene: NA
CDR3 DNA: TGTGCCACCAGCAGAGATCAAGTGGCCTATGGCTACACCTTC
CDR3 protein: CATSRDQVAYGYTF

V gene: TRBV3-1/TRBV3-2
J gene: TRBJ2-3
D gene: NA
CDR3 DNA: TGTGCCAGCAGATTACATAGCGGGCAGTATTTT
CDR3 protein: CASRLHSGQYF

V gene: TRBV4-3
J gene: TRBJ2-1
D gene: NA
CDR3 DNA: TGCGCCAGCAGCCAAGATCACACCGGGGTCGGGTTTATAAATGAGCAGTTCTTC
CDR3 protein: CASSQDHTGVGFINEQFF

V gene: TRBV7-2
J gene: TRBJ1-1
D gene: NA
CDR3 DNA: TGTGCCAGCAGCTTACAGGCGCGGGATTTGAGGGCTTTCTTT
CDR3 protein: CASSLQARDLRAFF

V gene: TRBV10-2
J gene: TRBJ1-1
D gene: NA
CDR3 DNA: TGCGCCACCTCCATGGGGGCCGCGCAGGACACTGAAGCTTTCTTT
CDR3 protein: CATSMGAAQDTEAFF

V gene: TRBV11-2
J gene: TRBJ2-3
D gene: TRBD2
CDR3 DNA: TGTGCCAGCAGCAAAGGGGCGGCGGGAGAAGAGACAGATACGCAGTATTTT
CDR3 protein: CASSKGAAGEETDTQYF

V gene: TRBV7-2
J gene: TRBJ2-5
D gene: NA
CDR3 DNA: TGTGCCAGCAGCTCACTTTCGGACAGTCAAGAGACCCAGTACTTC
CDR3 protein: CASSSLSDSQETQYF